These T cell receptor beta chains were read from a single sample in a study of identical twins. One entry per CDR3 protein, called by TCRdb with MiXCR from the 5' RACE reads. The sample holds some 690,000 distinct CDR3 sequences, 21% seen once. These data are also associated with another study on T cells expressing NK-cell markers.

Sequencing input: PBMCs. Receptors originate from a woman aged 18-29 years in good health. CDR3s include the opening cysteine and the closing phenylalanine or tryptophan. D genes are given only for firm matches. Only part of the rows carry a size: once, few, many, or a class if the clone is expanded.

d_call: NA; v_call: TRBV30; clone_size: NA; j_call: TRBJ1-2; cdr3_nt: TGTGCCTGGAGTGTAGTGTGGGGTGGCTACACCTTC; cdr3_aa: CAWSVVWGGYTF
d_call: TRBD1; v_call: TRBV7-3; clone_size: few; j_call: TRBJ1-5; cdr3_nt: TGTGCCAGCAGCTTAGACAGGGCAGGCCAGCCCCAGCATTTT; cdr3_aa: CASSLDRAGQPQHF
d_call: NA; v_call: TRBV5-1; clone_size: NA; j_call: TRBJ2-1; cdr3_nt: TGCGCCAGCAGCTTAGGAATTACCGGTGGAGGTGAGCAGTTCTTC; cdr3_aa: CASSLGITGGGEQFF
d_call: NA; v_call: TRBV9; clone_size: NA; j_call: TRBJ2-1; cdr3_nt: TGTGCCAGCAGCGCTGAACAGGGATACAATGAGCAGTTCTTC; cdr3_aa: CASSAEQGYNEQFF
d_call: TRBD2; v_call: TRBV4-3; clone_size: NA; j_call: TRBJ2-7; cdr3_nt: TGCGCCAGCAGCCTCGGAACGGGAGGGCGGATAGGCGAGCAGTACTTC; cdr3_aa: CASSLGTGGRIGEQYF
d_call: TRBD1; v_call: TRBV5-1; clone_size: NA; j_call: TRBJ1-2; cdr3_nt: TGCGCCAGCAGCGCTACAGGGGTACACTATGGCTACACCTTC; cdr3_aa: CASSATGVHYGYTF
d_call: TRBD2; v_call: TRBV27; clone_size: many; j_call: TRBJ2-5; cdr3_nt: TGTGCCAGCAGTTTAGGACTAGAGGTGAAGACCCAGTACTTC; cdr3_aa: CASSLGLEVKTQYF
d_call: NA; v_call: TRBV4-1; clone_size: NA; j_call: TRBJ2-7; cdr3_nt: TGCGCCAGCAGCCGCGGGACCGCTACCTACGAGCAGTACTTC; cdr3_aa: CASSRGTATYEQYF
d_call: TRBD2; v_call: TRBV20-1; clone_size: few; j_call: TRBJ2-3; cdr3_nt: TGCAGTGCGGCAGGAGCGGGACGTAGCACAGATACGCAGTATTTT; cdr3_aa: CSAAGAGRSTDTQYF
d_call: TRBD2; v_call: TRBV6-2/TRBV6-3; clone_size: NA; j_call: TRBJ2-5; cdr3_nt: TGTGCCAGCAGTCCCAGCGGGAGAGCTCGGTGGGAGACCCAGTACTTC; cdr3_aa: CASSPSGRARWETQYF
d_call: NA; v_call: TRBV11-3; clone_size: NA; j_call: TRBJ1-1; cdr3_nt: TGTGCCAGCAGCATGCGAAGCCAAACTGAAGCTTTCTTT; cdr3_aa: CASSMRSQTEAFF
d_call: NA; v_call: TRBV20-1; clone_size: NA; j_call: TRBJ2-1; cdr3_nt: TGCAGTGCTAGTGCGGGGAACTACAATGAGCAGTTCTTC; cdr3_aa: CSASAGNYNEQFF
d_call: TRBD2; v_call: TRBV7-3; clone_size: many; j_call: TRBJ2-1; cdr3_nt: TGTGCCAGCAGCTTATTAGCGGGGGGGCTCGGAGAGCAGTTCTTC; cdr3_aa: CASSLLAGGLGEQFF
d_call: NA; v_call: TRBV5-6; clone_size: few; j_call: TRBJ2-7; cdr3_nt: TGTGCCAGCAGCTCCCAGGTGGGCATAACCTACGAGCAGTACTTC; cdr3_aa: CASSSQVGITYEQYF
d_call: NA; v_call: TRBV28; clone_size: many; j_call: TRBJ2-7; cdr3_nt: TGTGCCAGCAGTACTGCGGAGCAGGGCGAGCAGTACTTC; cdr3_aa: CASSTAEQGEQYF
d_call: NA; v_call: TRBV25-1; clone_size: few; j_call: TRBJ2-1; cdr3_nt: TGTGCCAGCAGTGAAACGGCCCCCTACAATGAGCAGTTCTTC; cdr3_aa: CASSETAPYNEQFF
d_call: NA; v_call: TRBV29-1; clone_size: many; j_call: TRBJ1-5; cdr3_nt: TGCAGCGTGTCCGACAGGTTCAATCAGCCCCAGCATTTT; cdr3_aa: CSVSDRFNQPQHF
d_call: NA; v_call: TRBV20-1; clone_size: many; j_call: TRBJ2-3; cdr3_nt: TGCAGCAAAAGACGAATGATCACAGATACGCAGTATTTT; cdr3_aa: CSKRRMITDTQYF
d_call: NA; v_call: TRBV7-3; clone_size: few; j_call: TRBJ2-2; cdr3_nt: TGTGCCAGCGGATCTAATAGGGGAGCAGGCGGGGAGCTGTTTTTT; cdr3_aa: CASGSNRGAGGELFF
d_call: NA; v_call: TRBV12-3/TRBV12-4; clone_size: few; j_call: TRBJ2-7; cdr3_nt: TGTGCCAGCAGCTCCGGGCTTAACAGGAACGAGCAGTACTTC; cdr3_aa: CASSSGLNRNEQYF
d_call: TRBD2; v_call: TRBV20-1; clone_size: few; j_call: TRBJ2-1; cdr3_nt: TGCAGTGCTACCAACAGCGGGAGGCCCCCCCAGTTCTTC; cdr3_aa: CSATNSGRPPQFF
d_call: NA; v_call: TRBV20-1; clone_size: few; j_call: TRBJ2-5; cdr3_nt: TGCAGTGCTACTAGCTTTGAGGAGACCCAGTACTTC; cdr3_aa: CSATSFEETQYF
d_call: NA; v_call: TRBV6-2/TRBV6-3; clone_size: NA; j_call: TRBJ1-5; cdr3_nt: TGTGCCAGCAGCTCCCATTACAGGGCTCAGCCCCAGCATTTT; cdr3_aa: CASSSHYRAQPQHF
d_call: TRBD2; v_call: TRBV20-1; clone_size: few; j_call: TRBJ2-7; cdr3_nt: TGCAGTGCTAGTACTAGCGGGATGGGAACCAAGAACGAGCAGTACTTC; cdr3_aa: CSASTSGMGTKNEQYF
d_call: NA; v_call: TRBV10-3; clone_size: NA; j_call: TRBJ2-2; cdr3_nt: TGTGCCATCGGGAACACCGGGGAGCTGTTTTTT; cdr3_aa: CAIGNTGELFF
d_call: TRBD2; v_call: TRBV7-8; clone_size: many; j_call: TRBJ2-3; cdr3_nt: TGTGCCGCGGGCGGGGGATCCACAGATACGCAGTATTTT; cdr3_aa: CAAGGGSTDTQYF
d_call: TRBD2; v_call: TRBV6-1; clone_size: NA; j_call: TRBJ2-7; cdr3_nt: TGTGCCAGCAGCCCGAGCGGGGACGGCTCCTACGAGCAGTACTTC; cdr3_aa: CASSPSGDGSYEQYF
d_call: NA; v_call: TRBV20-1; clone_size: many; j_call: TRBJ2-3; cdr3_nt: TGCAGTGCTAGATCGGATTTGGAAGATACGCAGTATTTT; cdr3_aa: CSARSDLEDTQYF
d_call: NA; v_call: TRBV5-1; clone_size: many; j_call: TRBJ2-3; cdr3_nt: TGTGCCAGCAGTTCGGGACGAGATACGCAGTATTTT; cdr3_aa: CASSSGRDTQYF
d_call: TRBD2; v_call: TRBV5-1; clone_size: NA; j_call: TRBJ2-5; cdr3_nt: TGCGCCAGCAGCCTCAGGACTAGCGGGGCGTTAGGGACCCAGTACTTC; cdr3_aa: CASSLRTSGALGTQYF
d_call: NA; v_call: TRBV24-1; clone_size: once; j_call: TRBJ2-1; cdr3_nt: TGTGCCACCAGTGACCCCTCGGGCGCGGGGCAGTTCTTC; cdr3_aa: CATSDPSGAGQFF
d_call: NA; v_call: TRBV7-7; clone_size: many; j_call: TRBJ2-3; cdr3_nt: TGTGCCAGCAGCCTAGAAGGACTCGACACAGATACGCAGTATTTT; cdr3_aa: CASSLEGLDTDTQYF
d_call: NA; v_call: TRBV5-1; clone_size: NA; j_call: TRBJ2-7; cdr3_nt: TGCGCCAGCAGTTCTGGGAGAAGGTCCTACGAGCAGTACTTC; cdr3_aa: CASSSGRRSYEQYF
d_call: TRBD2; v_call: TRBV20-1; clone_size: NA; j_call: TRBJ2-5; cdr3_nt: TGCAGTGCTAGAGATGACAGCGGGGGGGAAGAGACCCAGTACTTC; cdr3_aa: CSARDDSGGEETQYF
d_call: NA; v_call: TRBV20-1; clone_size: few; j_call: TRBJ2-7; cdr3_nt: TGCAGTGCTAGTGCGATGGGGGTTAGGTCCGAGCAGTACTTC; cdr3_aa: CSASAMGVRSEQYF
d_call: TRBD1; v_call: TRBV6-2/TRBV6-3; clone_size: NA; j_call: TRBJ1-1; cdr3_nt: TGTGCCAGCAGAGGGGGCTGGACTGAAGCTTTCTTT; cdr3_aa: CASRGGWTEAFF
d_call: TRBD1; v_call: TRBV7-8; clone_size: NA; j_call: TRBJ2-1; cdr3_nt: TGTGCCAGCAGCCCCGGACAGGGAATTCGGCATGAGCAGTTCTTC; cdr3_aa: CASSPGQGIRHEQFF
d_call: TRBD2; v_call: TRBV20-1; clone_size: many; j_call: TRBJ2-4; cdr3_nt: TGCAGCGCGTTCGCGGGAGATGGGGCCAAAAACATTCAGTACTTC; cdr3_aa: CSAFAGDGAKNIQYF
d_call: TRBD2; v_call: TRBV6-5; clone_size: many; j_call: TRBJ2-3; cdr3_nt: TGTGCCAGCAGTTACGGTAGCGGGACGTTTTCAGATACGCAGTATTTT; cdr3_aa: CASSYGSGTFSDTQYF
d_call: NA; v_call: TRBV15; clone_size: many; j_call: TRBJ1-5; cdr3_nt: TGTGCCACCAGCAGAGGGGGGGCAGGCAATCAGCCCCAGCATTTT; cdr3_aa: CATSRGGAGNQPQHF
d_call: NA; v_call: TRBV20-1; clone_size: NA; j_call: TRBJ1-2; cdr3_nt: TGCAGTATACCCGGGTCGGATGGCTACACCTTC; cdr3_aa: CSIPGSDGYTF
d_call: NA; v_call: TRBV29-1; clone_size: NA; j_call: TRBJ2-1; cdr3_nt: TGCAGCGTTAGAGGGTCGGTGACCCAGGGGAATGAGCAGTTCTTC; cdr3_aa: CSVRGSVTQGNEQFF
d_call: NA; v_call: TRBV27; clone_size: NA; j_call: TRBJ2-5; cdr3_nt: TGTGCCAGCAGTTTTATGGCCGGAGGGTCAAAGACCCAGTACTTC; cdr3_aa: CASSFMAGGSKTQYF
d_call: TRBD2; v_call: TRBV4-3; clone_size: many; j_call: TRBJ2-3; cdr3_nt: TGCGCCAGCAGCCCTCGGGCTAGCGGGAGGACAGATACGCAGTATTTT; cdr3_aa: CASSPRASGRTDTQYF
d_call: NA; v_call: TRBV6-1; clone_size: few; j_call: TRBJ1-1; cdr3_nt: TGTGCCAGCAGTGAACTGCAGATGTACACTGAAGCTTTCTTT; cdr3_aa: CASSELQMYTEAFF
d_call: TRBD2; v_call: TRBV7-2; clone_size: few; j_call: TRBJ2-1; cdr3_nt: TGTGCCAGCAGCGTGAACCTAGCGGTCGATGAGCAGTTCTTC; cdr3_aa: CASSVNLAVDEQFF
d_call: NA; v_call: TRBV4-3; clone_size: NA; j_call: TRBJ1-5; cdr3_nt: TGCGCCAGCAGTAGGGGATTAGAGGAGCCCCAGCATTTT; cdr3_aa: CASSRGLEEPQHF
d_call: NA; v_call: TRBV6-6; clone_size: NA; j_call: TRBJ2-7; cdr3_nt: TGTGCCAGCAGTGACCAGAGGTACGAGCAGTACTTC; cdr3_aa: CASSDQRYEQYF
d_call: NA; v_call: TRBV9; clone_size: NA; j_call: TRBJ2-2; cdr3_nt: TGTGCCAGCAGCCAATGGGAGATCGGGGAGCTGTTTTTT; cdr3_aa: CASSQWEIGELFF
d_call: NA; v_call: TRBV20-1; clone_size: NA; j_call: TRBJ1-1; cdr3_nt: TGCAGTGCCTCACGGGGGGGCGCGAAAGCTTCGAACACTGAAGCTTTCTTT; cdr3_aa: CSASRGGAKASNTEAFF
d_call: TRBD2; v_call: TRBV7-9; clone_size: NA; j_call: TRBJ2-1; cdr3_nt: TGTGCCAGCAGTTTGTCGCGGGGGTTTGGGAATGAGCAGTTCTTC; cdr3_aa: CASSLSRGFGNEQFF
d_call: TRBD1; v_call: TRBV29-1; clone_size: few; j_call: TRBJ2-6; cdr3_nt: TGCAGCGTTGCAGACCGGGACAGAAGAACTGGGGCCAACGTCCTGACTTTC; cdr3_aa: CSVADRDRRTGANVLTF
d_call: TRBD1; v_call: TRBV11-2; clone_size: NA; j_call: TRBJ2-3; cdr3_nt: TGTGCCAGCAGCTTCGCGACAGGGGGACCGCAGTATTTT; cdr3_aa: CASSFATGGPQYF
d_call: NA; v_call: TRBV27; clone_size: NA; j_call: TRBJ2-7; cdr3_nt: TGTGCCAGCAGTTTAGTCAAGGGGGTACCCTACGAGCAGTACTTC; cdr3_aa: CASSLVKGVPYEQYF
d_call: NA; v_call: TRBV20-1; clone_size: few; j_call: TRBJ2-7; cdr3_nt: TGCAGTGCCCCCTCTGCGGCCCGGACAGTTTTCAACGAGCAGTACTTC; cdr3_aa: CSAPSAARTVFNEQYF
d_call: TRBD1; v_call: TRBV20-1; clone_size: NA; j_call: TRBJ1-1; cdr3_nt: TGCAGTGCTCAGGACAGGGGGGGGTGGAACACTGAAGCTTTCTTT; cdr3_aa: CSAQDRGGWNTEAFF
d_call: NA; v_call: TRBV3-1; clone_size: NA; j_call: TRBJ1-2; cdr3_nt: TGTGCCAGCAGCCAAGATCCCGCCGGGTATCGGAATGGCTACACCTTC; cdr3_aa: CASSQDPAGYRNGYTF
d_call: NA; v_call: TRBV20-1; clone_size: few; j_call: TRBJ2-1; cdr3_nt: TGCAGTGCTCGGAAGGGGATAAGCTCCTACAATGAGCAGTTCTTC; cdr3_aa: CSARKGISSYNEQFF